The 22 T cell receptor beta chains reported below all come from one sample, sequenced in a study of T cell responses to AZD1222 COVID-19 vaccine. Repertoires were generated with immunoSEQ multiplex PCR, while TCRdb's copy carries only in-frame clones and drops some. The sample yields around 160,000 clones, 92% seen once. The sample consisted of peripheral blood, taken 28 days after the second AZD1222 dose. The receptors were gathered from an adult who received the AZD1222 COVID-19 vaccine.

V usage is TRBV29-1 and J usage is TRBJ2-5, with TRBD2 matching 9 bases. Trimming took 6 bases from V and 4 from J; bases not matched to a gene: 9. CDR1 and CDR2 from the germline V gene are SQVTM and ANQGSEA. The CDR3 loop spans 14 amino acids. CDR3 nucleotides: TGCAGCGTCGCCTTTAGCGGGAGCGGAGAGACCCAGTACTTC. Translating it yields CSVAFSGSGETQYF.

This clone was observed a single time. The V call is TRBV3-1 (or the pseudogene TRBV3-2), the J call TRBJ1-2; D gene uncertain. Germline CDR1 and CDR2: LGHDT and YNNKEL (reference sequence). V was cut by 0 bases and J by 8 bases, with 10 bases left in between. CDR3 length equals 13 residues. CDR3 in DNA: TGTGCCAGCAGCCAAGAGGGAGCCGGCGGCTACACCTTC. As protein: CASSQEGAGGYTF.

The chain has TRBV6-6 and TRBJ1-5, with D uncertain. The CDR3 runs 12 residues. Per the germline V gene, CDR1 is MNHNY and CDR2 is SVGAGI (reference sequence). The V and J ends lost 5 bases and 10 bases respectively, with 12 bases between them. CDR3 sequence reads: CASSPPPRPQHF. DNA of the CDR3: TGTGCCAGCAGTCCCCCTCCCCGCCCCCAGCATTTT.

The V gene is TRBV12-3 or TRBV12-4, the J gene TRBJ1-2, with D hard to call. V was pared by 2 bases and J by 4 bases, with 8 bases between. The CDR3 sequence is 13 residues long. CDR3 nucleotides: TGTGCCAGCAGTTTAAGTGCAGGCTATGGCTACACCTTC. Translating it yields CASSLSAGYGYTF.

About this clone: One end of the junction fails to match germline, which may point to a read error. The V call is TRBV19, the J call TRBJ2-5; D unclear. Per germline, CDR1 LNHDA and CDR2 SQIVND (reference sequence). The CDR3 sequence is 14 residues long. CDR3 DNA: TGTGCCAGTAGTTTCCACCTCAGAGGAGAGATCCAGTACTTC. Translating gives CASSFHLRGEIQYF.

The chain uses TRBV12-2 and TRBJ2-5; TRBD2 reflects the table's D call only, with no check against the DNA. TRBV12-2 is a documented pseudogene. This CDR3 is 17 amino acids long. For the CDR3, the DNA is TGTGCAAGTCGCTTGAGTGAGGCGGGGCCGAATCAAGAGACCCAGTACTTC. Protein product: CASRLSEAGPNQETQYF.

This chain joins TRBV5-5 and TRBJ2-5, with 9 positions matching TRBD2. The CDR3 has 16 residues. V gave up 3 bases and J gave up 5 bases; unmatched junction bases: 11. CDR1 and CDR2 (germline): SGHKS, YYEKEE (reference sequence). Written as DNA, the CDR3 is TGTGCCAGCAGCTCCCCACCCCGGACTAGCGTGGAGACCCAGTACTTC. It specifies CASSSPPRTSVETQYF.

The CDR3 DNA is TGTGCCAGCAGCTTCGAGGAGAACACTGAAGCTTTCTTT. It is translated as CASSFEENTEAFF. The chain has TRBV11-2 and TRBJ1-1; D ambiguous. Germline V gene data show CDR1 as SGHAT and CDR2 as FQNNGV. CDR3 length equals 13 residues. V was cut by 3 bases and J by 1 base, with 6 bases left in between.

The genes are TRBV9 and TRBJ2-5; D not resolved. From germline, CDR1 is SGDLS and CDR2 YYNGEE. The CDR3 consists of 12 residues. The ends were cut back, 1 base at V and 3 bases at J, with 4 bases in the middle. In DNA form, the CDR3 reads TGTGCCAGCAGCGTAAGGGAAGAGACCCAGTACTTC. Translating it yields CASSVREETQYF.

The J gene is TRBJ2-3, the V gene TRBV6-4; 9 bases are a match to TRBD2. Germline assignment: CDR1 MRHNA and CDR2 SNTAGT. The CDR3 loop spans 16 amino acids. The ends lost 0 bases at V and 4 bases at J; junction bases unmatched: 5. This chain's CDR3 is CASSDSATSGPDTQYF. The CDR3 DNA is TGTGCCAGCAGTGACTCGGCTACTAGCGGGCCAGATACGCAGTATTTT.

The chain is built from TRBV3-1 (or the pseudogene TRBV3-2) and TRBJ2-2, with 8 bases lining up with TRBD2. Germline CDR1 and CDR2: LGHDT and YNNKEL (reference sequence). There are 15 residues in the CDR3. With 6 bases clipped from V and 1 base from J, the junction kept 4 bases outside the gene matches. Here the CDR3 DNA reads TGTGCCAGCAGTTCGGGGGGGCAGAACACCGGGGAGCTGTTTTTT. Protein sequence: CASSSGGQNTGELFF.

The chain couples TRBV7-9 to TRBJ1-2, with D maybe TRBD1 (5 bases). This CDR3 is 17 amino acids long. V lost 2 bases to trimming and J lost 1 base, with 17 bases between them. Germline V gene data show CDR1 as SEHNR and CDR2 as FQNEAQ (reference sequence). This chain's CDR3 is CASSLIGTAGINYGYTF. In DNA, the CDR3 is TGTGCCAGCAGCTTAATTGGGACGGCAGGGATTAACTATGGCTACACCTTC.

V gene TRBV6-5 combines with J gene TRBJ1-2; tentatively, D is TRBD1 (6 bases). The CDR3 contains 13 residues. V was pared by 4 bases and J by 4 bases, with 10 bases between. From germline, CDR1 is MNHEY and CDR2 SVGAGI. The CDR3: CASSSGAAYGYTF. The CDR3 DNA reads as TGTGCCAGCAGTTCAGGGGCGGCCTATGGCTACACCTTC.

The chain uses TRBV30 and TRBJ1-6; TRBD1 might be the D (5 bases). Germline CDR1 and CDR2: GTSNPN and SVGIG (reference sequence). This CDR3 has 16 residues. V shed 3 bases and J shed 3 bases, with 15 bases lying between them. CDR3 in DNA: TGTGCCTGGAGAACCGGAGGGGTCATCTATAATTCACCCCTCCACTTT. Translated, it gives CAWRTGGVIYNSPLHF.

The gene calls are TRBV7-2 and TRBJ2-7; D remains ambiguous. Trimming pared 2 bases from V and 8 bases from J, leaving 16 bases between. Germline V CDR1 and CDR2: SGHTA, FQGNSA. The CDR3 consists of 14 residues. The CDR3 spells CASSLSRPEGKQYF. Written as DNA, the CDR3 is TGTGCCAGCAGCTTATCCCGGCCCGAAGGTAAGCAGTACTTC.

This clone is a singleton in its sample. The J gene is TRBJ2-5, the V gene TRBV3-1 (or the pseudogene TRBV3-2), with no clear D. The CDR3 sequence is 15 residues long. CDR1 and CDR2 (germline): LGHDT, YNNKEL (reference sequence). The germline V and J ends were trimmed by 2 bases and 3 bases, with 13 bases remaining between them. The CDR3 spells CASSQLVTPKETQYF. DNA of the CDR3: TGTGCCAGCAGCCAATTGGTGACTCCTAAAGAGACCCAGTACTTC.

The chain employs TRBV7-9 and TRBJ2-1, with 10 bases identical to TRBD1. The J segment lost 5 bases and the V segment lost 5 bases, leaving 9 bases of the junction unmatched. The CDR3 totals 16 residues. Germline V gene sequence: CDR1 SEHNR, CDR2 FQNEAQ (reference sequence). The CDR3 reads CASSLVPGQGNNEQFF. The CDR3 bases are TGTGCCAGCAGCCTCGTACCGGGACAGGGGAACAATGAGCAGTTCTTC.

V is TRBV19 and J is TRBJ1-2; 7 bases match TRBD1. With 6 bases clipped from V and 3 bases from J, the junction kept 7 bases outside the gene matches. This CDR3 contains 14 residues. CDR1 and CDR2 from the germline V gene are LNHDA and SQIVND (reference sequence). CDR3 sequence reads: CASSRGQSYYGYTF. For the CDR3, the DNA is TGTGCCAGTAGCAGGGGACAGTCCTACTATGGCTACACCTTC.

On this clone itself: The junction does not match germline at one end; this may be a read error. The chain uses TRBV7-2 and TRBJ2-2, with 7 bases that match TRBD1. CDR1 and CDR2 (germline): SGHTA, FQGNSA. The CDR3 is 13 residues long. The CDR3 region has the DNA TGCTCGTCCGGGACAGTCCCCGTCGGGGAGCTGTTTTTT. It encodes CSSGTVPVGELFF.

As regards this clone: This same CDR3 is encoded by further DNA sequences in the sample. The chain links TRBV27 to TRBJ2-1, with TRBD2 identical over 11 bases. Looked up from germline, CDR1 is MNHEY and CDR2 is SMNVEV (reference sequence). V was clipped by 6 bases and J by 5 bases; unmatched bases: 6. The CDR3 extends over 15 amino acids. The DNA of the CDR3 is TGTGCCAGCAGCCTGGGGACTAGCGGTAACAATGAGCAGTTCTTC. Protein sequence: CASSLGTSGNNEQFF.

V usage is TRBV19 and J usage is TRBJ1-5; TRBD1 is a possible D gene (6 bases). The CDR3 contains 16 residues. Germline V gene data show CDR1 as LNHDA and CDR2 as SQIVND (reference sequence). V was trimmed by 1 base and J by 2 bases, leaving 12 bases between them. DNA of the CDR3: TGTGCCAGTAGTATAGGCGGATCAGGGGGCAATCAGCCCCAGCATTTT. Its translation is CASSIGGSGGNQPQHF.

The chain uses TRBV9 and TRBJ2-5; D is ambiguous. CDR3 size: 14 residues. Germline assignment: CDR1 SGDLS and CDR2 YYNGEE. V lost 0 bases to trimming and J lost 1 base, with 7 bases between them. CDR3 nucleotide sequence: TGTGCCAGCAGCGTAGGAGCCGGCCAAGAGACCCAGTACTTC. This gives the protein CASSVGAGQETQYF.